Listed below are T cell receptor beta chains from one sample, sequenced in a study of T cell repertoires and HLA-DP antigens. Data came from immunoSEQ multiplex PCR; TCRdb stores just in-frame clones and leaves some out. The repertoire holds tens of thousands of clones, with around four fifths as singletons. Their antigens are not known. The source material was CD4+ T cells from PBMCs. The source is a man in his 60s in good health and CMV-seronegative. CDR3s include the opening cysteine and the closing phenylalanine or tryptophan. A D gene is named only where the DNA matches it firmly. Rows give clone size only sometimes, using once, few, many, or a class for an expanded clone.

J gene: TRBJ1-2; V gene: TRBV5-6; clone size: NA; D gene: NA; CDR3 DNA: TGTGCCAGCAGCCCGGGACCCTATGGCTACACCTTC; CDR3 protein: CASSPGPYGYTF
J gene: TRBJ1-4; V gene: TRBV15; clone size: NA; D gene: NA; CDR3 DNA: TGTGCCTCCAGCCTGGGGGCTGAAAAACTGTTTTTT; CDR3 protein: CASSLGAEKLFF
J gene: TRBJ2-1; V gene: TRBV4-1; clone size: NA; D gene: NA; CDR3 DNA: TGCGCCAGCAGCCCCCGCCATGGAGGCGAGCAGTTCTTC; CDR3 protein: CASSPRHGGEQFF
J gene: TRBJ2-2; V gene: TRBV10-1; clone size: NA; D gene: NA; CDR3 DNA: TGCGCCAGCCTGGACACCGGGGAGCTGTTTTTT; CDR3 protein: CASLDTGELFF
J gene: TRBJ1-1; V gene: TRBV28; clone size: NA; D gene: NA; CDR3 DNA: TGTGCCAGCAGTTTACCGGGGCGGGGCACGAACACTGAAGCTTTCTTT; CDR3 protein: CASSLPGRGTNTEAFF
J gene: TRBJ2-2; V gene: TRBV9; clone size: NA; D gene: TRBD1; CDR3 DNA: TGTGCCAGCAGCGTGGTTCGGGACAGGGTCAGAACCGGGGAGCTGTTTTTT; CDR3 protein: CASSVVRDRVRTGELFF
J gene: TRBJ2-5; V gene: TRBV2; clone size: NA; D gene: TRBD1; CDR3 DNA: TGTGCCAGCATCGTAGGACAGGCGCCCGGGGAGACCCAGTACTTC; CDR3 protein: CASIVGQAPGETQYF
J gene: TRBJ2-3; V gene: TRBV5-1; clone size: NA; D gene: NA; CDR3 DNA: TGCGCCAGCAGCTTGGAGGGGCGGATCACAGATACGCAGTATTTT; CDR3 protein: CASSLEGRITDTQYF
J gene: TRBJ2-5; V gene: TRBV30; clone size: NA; D gene: TRBD1; CDR3 DNA: TGTGCCTGGAGGGTCGACAGGGTAGGCGGGACCCAGTACTTC; CDR3 protein: CAWRVDRVGGTQYF
J gene: TRBJ1-1; V gene: TRBV9; clone size: NA; D gene: NA; CDR3 DNA: TGTGCCAGCAGCCCCGGTAGTGCTAACACTGAAGCTTTCTTT; CDR3 protein: CASSPGSANTEAFF
J gene: TRBJ2-3; V gene: TRBV11-3; clone size: once; D gene: TRBD1; CDR3 DNA: TGTGCCAGCAGCTCCACGGGACAGTCCAGCACAGATACGCAGTATTTT; CDR3 protein: CASSSTGQSSTDTQYF
J gene: TRBJ1-5; V gene: TRBV7-2; clone size: medium-sized; D gene: NA; CDR3 DNA: TGTGCCAGCAGCTTACCAGGGGCGGATCAGCCCCAGCATTTT; CDR3 protein: CASSLPGADQPQHF
J gene: TRBJ2-5; V gene: TRBV6-1; clone size: NA; D gene: NA; CDR3 DNA: TGTGCCAGCACCAGAGCGTGGGGCTCCGGAGAGACCCAGTACTTC; CDR3 protein: CASTRAWGSGETQYF
J gene: TRBJ2-1; V gene: TRBV5-1; clone size: NA; D gene: TRBD1; CDR3 DNA: TGCGCCAGCTCTACCGGGACAGGGGGCTACAATGAGCAGTTCTTC; CDR3 protein: CASSTGTGGYNEQFF
J gene: TRBJ1-4; V gene: TRBV27; clone size: NA; D gene: NA; CDR3 DNA: TGTGCCAGCAGTTCCCGGACAGCAACTAATGAAAAACTGTTTTTT; CDR3 protein: CASSSRTATNEKLFF
J gene: TRBJ2-7; V gene: TRBV30; clone size: NA; D gene: TRBD1; CDR3 DNA: TGTGCCTGGAGTGTAGCGGGACAGGGGTCAGACGAGCAGTACTTC; CDR3 protein: CAWSVAGQGSDEQYF
J gene: TRBJ2-2; V gene: TRBV5-4; clone size: NA; D gene: TRBD2; CDR3 DNA: TGTGCCAGCAGCTCGCGGACTAGCGGGGCCACCGGGGAGCTGTTTTTT; CDR3 protein: CASSSRTSGATGELFF
J gene: TRBJ1-2; V gene: TRBV6-1; clone size: NA; D gene: TRBD1; CDR3 DNA: TGTGCCAGCAGTGAAACAGGGGCTTCATGGGGCTACACCTTC; CDR3 protein: CASSETGASWGYTF
J gene: TRBJ2-1; V gene: TRBV7-9; clone size: NA; D gene: TRBD2; CDR3 DNA: TGTGCCAGCAGCAACCGACTAGCAGCCTACAATGAGCAGTTCTTC; CDR3 protein: CASSNRLAAYNEQFF
J gene: TRBJ2-5; V gene: TRBV7-2; clone size: NA; D gene: NA; CDR3 DNA: TGTGCCAGCAGCTTGTGGTTGGAGGGCCCGCAGACCCAGTACTTC; CDR3 protein: CASSLWLEGPQTQYF
J gene: TRBJ1-4; V gene: TRBV19; clone size: NA; D gene: NA; CDR3 DNA: TGTGCCAGCACCTTTACACGGGGTGAAAAACTGTTTTTT; CDR3 protein: CASTFTRGEKLFF
J gene: TRBJ1-1; V gene: TRBV6-5; clone size: medium-sized; D gene: NA; CDR3 DNA: TGTGCCAGCAGCATCCGGGACGGGACAGCTTTCTTT; CDR3 protein: CASSIRDGTAFF
J gene: TRBJ1-5; V gene: TRBV6-1; clone size: NA; D gene: NA; CDR3 DNA: TGTGCCAGCAGGGAACAGTATAGCAATCAGCCCCAGCATTTT; CDR3 protein: CASREQYSNQPQHF
J gene: TRBJ2-3; V gene: TRBV9; clone size: NA; D gene: NA; CDR3 DNA: TGTGCCAGCAGTGCCGCGGGTGCAGGGGGGCTTGTGGGGACAGATACGCAGTATTTT; CDR3 protein: CASSAAGAGGLVGTDTQYF
J gene: TRBJ2-2; V gene: TRBV7-2; clone size: NA; D gene: NA; CDR3 DNA: TGTGCCAGCAGCCCAAGGGCCACGAACACCGGGGAGCTGTTTTTT; CDR3 protein: CASSPRATNTGELFF
J gene: TRBJ2-3; V gene: TRBV7-2; clone size: once; D gene: TRBD2; CDR3 DNA: TGTGCCAGCAGCTTAGCGGGACTAGCCACAGATACGCAGTATTTT; CDR3 protein: CASSLAGLATDTQYF
J gene: TRBJ2-5; V gene: TRBV19; clone size: NA; D gene: NA; CDR3 DNA: TGTGCCAGTAGTACGGCCGGCGGGACCCAGTACTTC; CDR3 protein: CASSTAGGTQYF
J gene: TRBJ2-6; V gene: TRBV7-2; clone size: NA; D gene: NA; CDR3 DNA: TGTGCCAGCAGCTTAGATCGTCGCTCTGGGGCCAACGTCCTGACTTTC; CDR3 protein: CASSLDRRSGANVLTF
J gene: TRBJ2-3; V gene: TRBV5-4; clone size: NA; D gene: TRBD2; CDR3 DNA: TGTGCCAGCAGCTGGGGGACTAGCGGGAGTACCGTTACGCAGTATTTT; CDR3 protein: CASSWGTSGSTVTQYF
J gene: TRBJ2-5; V gene: TRBV7-9; clone size: NA; D gene: TRBD1; CDR3 DNA: TGTGCCAGCAGTCTACAGGGGGCTAGCCAAGAGACCCAGTACTTC; CDR3 protein: CASSLQGASQETQYF
J gene: TRBJ1-5; V gene: TRBV5-5; clone size: NA; D gene: TRBD1; CDR3 DNA: TGTGCCAGCAGCGCCTCGGCTGCGGACAGGGAACAGCCCCAGCATTTT; CDR3 protein: CASSASAADREQPQHF
J gene: TRBJ2-1; V gene: TRBV29-1; clone size: NA; D gene: TRBD2; CDR3 DNA: TGCAGCGTTGAAGGCGCTAGCGGGAGCTCCTACAATGAGCAGTTCTTC; CDR3 protein: CSVEGASGSSYNEQFF
J gene: TRBJ1-2; V gene: TRBV6-1; clone size: NA; D gene: NA; CDR3 DNA: TGTGCCAGCAGTGAACGGCAGGGGAGCTATGGCTACACCTTC; CDR3 protein: CASSERQGSYGYTF
J gene: TRBJ1-2; V gene: TRBV30; clone size: NA; D gene: NA; CDR3 DNA: TGTGCCTGGAGTGTACAACAGGGACTGAGGGGCTACACCTTC; CDR3 protein: CAWSVQQGLRGYTF
J gene: TRBJ1-2; V gene: TRBV28; clone size: NA; D gene: NA; CDR3 DNA: TGTGCCAGCGGGACCACAGAGTATGGCTACACCTTC; CDR3 protein: CASGTTEYGYTF
J gene: TRBJ2-7; V gene: TRBV14; clone size: NA; D gene: TRBD1; CDR3 DNA: TGTGCCAGCAGCCGAAGGACAGGGGGGGAGTACTTC; CDR3 protein: CASSRRTGGEYF
J gene: TRBJ1-2; V gene: TRBV6-1; clone size: NA; D gene: NA; CDR3 DNA: TGTGCCAGCAGCGAAAACCCCCAAGGGGGGCACTACACCTTC; CDR3 protein: CASSENPQGGHYTF
J gene: TRBJ1-2; V gene: TRBV10-3; clone size: once; D gene: NA; CDR3 DNA: TGTGCCATCAGAGAAGACAGCCTCCTGGGAGGCTACACCTTC; CDR3 protein: CAIREDSLLGGYTF
J gene: TRBJ1-2; V gene: TRBV29-1; clone size: NA; D gene: TRBD1; CDR3 DNA: TGCAGCGTTGGCAGGGGGCAACACACCTTC; CDR3 protein: CSVGRGQHTF
J gene: TRBJ1-2; V gene: TRBV4-3; clone size: NA; D gene: NA; CDR3 DNA: TGCGCCAGCAGCCAAGCTACAGGGTTGAACTATGGCTACACCTTC; CDR3 protein: CASSQATGLNYGYTF
J gene: TRBJ1-1; V gene: TRBV7-2; clone size: NA; D gene: NA; CDR3 DNA: TGTGCCAGCAGCGGGGGTGACGGGGGATACACTGAAGCTTTCTTT; CDR3 protein: CASSGGDGGYTEAFF
J gene: TRBJ2-5; V gene: TRBV7-2; clone size: NA; D gene: TRBD1; CDR3 DNA: TGTGCCAGCAGACCTCGGGACAGGGGGCAAGAGACCCAGTACTTC; CDR3 protein: CASRPRDRGQETQYF
J gene: TRBJ1-1; V gene: TRBV9; clone size: NA; D gene: NA; CDR3 DNA: TGTGCCAGCAGCGACCCCGACTCCAGGGGAGGGGGGGGGAACACTGAAGCTTTCTTT; CDR3 protein: CASSDPDSRGGGGNTEAFF
J gene: TRBJ2-7; V gene: TRBV6-5; clone size: NA; D gene: NA; CDR3 DNA: TGTGCCAGCACCTCTCCGGGGACCTACGAGCAGTACTTC; CDR3 protein: CASTSPGTYEQYF
J gene: TRBJ2-7; V gene: TRBV6-1; clone size: NA; D gene: NA; CDR3 DNA: TGTGCCAGCAGTGTGACTGGCTACGAGCAGTACTTC; CDR3 protein: CASSVTGYEQYF
J gene: TRBJ2-7; V gene: TRBV7-7; clone size: NA; D gene: NA; CDR3 DNA: TGTGCCAGCAGCCCCGCTGGGGTCTACGAGCAGTACTTC; CDR3 protein: CASSPAGVYEQYF
J gene: TRBJ2-4; V gene: TRBV6-5; clone size: NA; D gene: NA; CDR3 DNA: TGTGCCAGCAGCCTCGACAGTTTTACCGTAAACATTCAGTACTTC; CDR3 protein: CASSLDSFTVNIQYF
J gene: TRBJ2-3; V gene: TRBV4-3; clone size: NA; D gene: NA; CDR3 DNA: TGCGCCAGCAGCCAAGGTCTGGGCCCGGCGCAGTATTTT; CDR3 protein: CASSQGLGPAQYF
J gene: TRBJ2-7; V gene: TRBV5-4; clone size: NA; D gene: NA; CDR3 DNA: TGTGCCAGCAGCTTACGTGGAGGCGAGCAGTACTTC; CDR3 protein: CASSLRGGEQYF
J gene: TRBJ2-2; V gene: TRBV29-1; clone size: NA; D gene: TRBD1; CDR3 DNA: TGCAGCGTTGCCCCGGACAGGGCCGGCGGGGAGCTGTTTTTT; CDR3 protein: CSVAPDRAGGELFF